Given below is one TCR beta chain in context. The CDR3 sequence is 14 residues long. Per the germline V gene, CDR1 is SGHNT and CDR2 is YYREEE (reference sequence). V lost 3 bases to trimming and J lost 5 bases; unmatched junction nucleotides: 5. This sample was included in a study of blood T cell repertoires in COVID-19. Study background: Italy, Spain and the United States were the sources of the convalescent and acute COVID-19 samples.

TCRdb keeps only in-frame clones here, not all; method: immunoSEQ multiplex PCR. The sample contains about 180,000 clones, around 80% of which appear only once. The chain employs TRBV5-4 and TRBJ2-5; 9 bases match TRBD2. This TCR derives from a human donor in a cohort sampled during active COVID-19. The specimen sequenced was peripheral blood. Here the CDR3 reads CASSYPSGAETQYF. In nucleotides, the CDR3 is TGTGCCAGCAGCTACCCTAGCGGGGCGGAGACCCAGTACTTC.